These T cell receptor beta chains were read from a single sample in a study of metastatic and nonmetastatic thyroid tumors. TCRdb reassembled clones from the PCR reads with MiXCR. The sample consists of tens of thousands of clones, roughly 16% of them appearing once. Sequenced sample: blood. The receptors were gathered from a male donor with papillary thyroid cancer or a benign thyroid nodule (not recorded which). Some clones in this sample may be carry-over from other donors' samples. The CDR3 runs from the conserved cysteine through the conserved F or W. D genes are given only for firm matches. Clone size is stated in some rows and not others, as once, few, many or a class when expanded.

v_gene	len	abundance	d_gene	j_gene	CDR3nt	CDR3aa
TRBV19	17	many	TRBD2	TRBJ2-2	TGTGCCAGTAATTCGTGGTTGGCGGGGGTAAACACCGGGGAGCTGTTTTTT	CASNSWLAGVNTGELFF
TRBV29-1	10	many	.	TRBJ2-7	TGCAGCGTTGGCCAGCACGAGCAGTACTTC	CSVGQHEQYF
TRBV30	14	.	.	TRBJ2-7	TGTGCCTGGAGTTCTGCGGGGTCGTCCTACGAGCAGTACTTC	CAWSSAGSSYEQYF
TRBV27	12	many	TRBD2	TRBJ2-7	TGTGCCAGCAGTTTAGCGGGGGGGGGGCAGTACTTC	CASSLAGGGQYF
TRBV20-1	13	many	.	TRBJ1-6	TGCAGTGCTAGAATTACGGATAATTCACCCCTCCACTTT	CSARITDNSPLHF
TRBV25-1	16	.	.	TRBJ1-1	TGTGCCAGCAGTGAATCCCGAGGGTGGGTGAACACTGAAGCTTTCTTT	CASSESRGWVNTEAFF
TRBV5-1	14	many	.	TRBJ1-6	TGCGCCAGCAGCTTGGACGGATATAATTCACCCCTCCACTTT	CASSLDGYNSPLHF
TRBV11-2	15	many	TRBD1	TRBJ2-1	TGTGCCAGCAGCCCCTGGACAGGGGGGAATAATGAGCAGTTCTTC	CASSPWTGGNNEQFF
TRBV4-1	14	many	.	TRBJ2-1	TGCGCCAGCAGCCTCGTAGGGGACGTCAATGAGCAGTTCTTC	CASSLVGDVNEQFF
TRBV6-1	15	many	TRBD1	TRBJ2-3	TGTGCCAGCAGTACGGGGACAGCCACCGGAGATACGCAGTATTTT	CASSTGTATGDTQYF
TRBV19	15	few	.	TRBJ1-1	TGTGCCAGTAGTGTCGGATCGTCAGGGAACACTGAAGGTTTCTTT	CASSVGSSGNTEGFF
TRBV28	14	.	TRBD2	TRBJ2-5	TGTGCCAGCCATAGCGGGTTGGATGGAGAGACCCAGTACTTC	CASHSGLDGETQYF
TRBV9	13	many	TRBD1	TRBJ1-2	TGTGCCAGCAGCAGCCGGACAGGGTTTGGCTACACCTTC	CASSSRTGFGYTF
TRBV4-3	17	.	TRBD2	TRBJ2-2	TGCGCCAGCAGCCAAGTATGGACTAGCGGGAAAGCCGGGGAGCTGTTTTTT	CASSQVWTSGKAGELFF
TRBV5-6	15	.	.	TRBJ2-5	TGTGCCAGCAGCTCCCCGGGGGCAGCCCAAGAGACCCAGTACTTC	CASSSPGAAQETQYF
TRBV19	17	many	.	TRBJ1-3	TGTGCCAGTAGTATAGCCCGGACAGTCCTCTCTGGAAACACCATATATTTT	CASSIARTVLSGNTIYF
TRBV4-3	20	many	.	TRBJ2-1	TGCGCCAGCAGCCAAGATCCCGGCATCGGGCTAGGAAGAGTTAACAATGAGCAGTTCTTC	CASSQDPGIGLGRVNNEQFF
TRBV12-3/TRBV12-4	16	.	.	TRBJ1-5	TGTGCCAGCAGTTTAGCGCAGTGGCTCATCAATCAGCCCCAGCATTTT	CASSLAQWLINQPQHF
TRBV5-1	16	many	.	TRBJ2-3	TGCGCCAGCAGCACCGGCTTAATGGAGGACACAGATACGCAGTATTTT	CASSTGLMEDTDTQYF
TRBV4-3	19	many	TRBD2	TRBJ2-1	TGCGCCAGCAGCCGCTCTTGGGGGACTAGCGGGATGTCAGACAATGAGCAGTTCTTC	CASSRSWGTSGMSDNEQFF
TRBV6-1	15	.	.	TRBJ1-2	TGTGCCAGCACAGTATATACTAATCGGGGCTATGTCTACACCTTC	CASTVYTNRGYVYTF
TRBV6-6	20	many	TRBD1	TRBJ2-5	TGTGCCAGCAGTTACGGCGCGGGGGGCCGGGACAGGGGGCAAATGGAGACCCAGTACTTC	CASSYGAGGRDRGQMETQYF
TRBV19	13	many	.	TRBJ1-2	TGTGCCAGTAGTATCAGGGATTACTATGGCTACACCTTC	CASSIRDYYGYTF
TRBV14	14	many	.	TRBJ2-7	TGTGCCAGCAGCCTTGGACCGGGATACTACGAGCAGTACTTC	CASSLGPGYYEQYF
TRBV5-1	16	.	TRBD1	TRBJ1-4	TGCGCCAGCAGCTGTACGCCATCCGGGACAGGTGAAAAACTGTTTTTT	CASSCTPSGTGEKLFF
TRBV2	16	many	.	TRBJ1-1	TGTGCCAGCAGTCCTCGGGGAGGGTCGAGGAACACTGAAGCTTTCTTT	CASSPRGGSRNTEAFF